The 21 T cell receptor beta chains reported below all come from one sample, sequenced in a study of regulatory T cells in long-lasting Graves disease. Stated time point: persistent/refractory GD, antithyroid drugs over 5 years with positive TRAb. There was RNA extracted from PBMCs, and the TCR library was made from it. Arm-PCR of CDR3 regions with iRepertoire HTBI primers generated TCR beta libraries. A single record per CDR3 protein comes from TCRdb applying MiXCR to the multiplex PCR reads. The sample comprises roughly 400,000 distinct CDR3 sequences, about a fifth of which are singletons, and roughly 20% rests with the top ten. The sequencing used peripheral blood mononuclear cells (PBMCs), collected when the disease was refractory, from a patient treated with antithyroid drugs. The receptors shown here come from a female donor with Graves disease.

The chain uses TRBV5-8 and TRBJ1-5; tentatively, D is TRBD1 (5 bases). Per germline, CDR1 SGHTS and CDR2 YDEGEE. V lost 5 bases to trimming and J lost 1 base, with 7 bases between them. The length of the CDR3 is 13 residues. CDR3 residues: CASRDRSNQPQHF. CDR3 sequence (DNA): TGTGCCAGCAGAGACAGAAGCAATCAGCCCCAGCATTTT.

On this clonotype: A clone one base away is much larger, so this may be a read error. The chain is built from TRBV6-1 and TRBJ2-7; TRBD1 aligns across 8 bases. The CDR3 has 15 residues. Germline loops: CDR1 MNHNS, CDR2 SASEGT. CDR3 bases: TGTGCCAGCACCAGCACGGACAGGGCCCCCTACGAGCGGTACTTC. The encoded protein is CASTSTDRAPYERYF.

This clonotype was detected ten times or more. The V and J genes are TRBV7-8 and TRBJ1-2; D unresolved. Germline CDR1 and CDR2: SGHVS and FQNEAQ. The CDR3 consists of 15 residues. V lost 5 bases and J 8 bases, leaving 21 bases between the germline ends. CDR3 loop: CASSTTGILAVGYTF. In DNA form, the CDR3 reads TGTGCCAGCAGCACCACCGGGATCCTAGCAGTCGGCTACACCTTC.

This chain uses TRBV20-1 with TRBJ1-4; the D gene is possibly TRBD1 (5 bases). Trimming pared 6 bases from V and 7 bases from J, leaving 15 bases between. CDR1 and CDR2 from the germline V gene are DFQATT and SNEGSKA (reference sequence). The CDR3 sequence is 13 residues long. Written as DNA, the CDR3 is TGCAGTGCAGCGGGGGAGTTGTCTGAAAAACTGTTTTTT. Translation: CSAAGELSEKLFF.

The chain couples TRBV6-1 to TRBJ2-2; TRBD2 matches at 9 bases. This CDR3 region has 15 residues. Trimming took 5 bases from V and 1 from J; bases not matched to a gene: 2. From germline, CDR1 is MNHNS and CDR2 SASEGT. The chain's CDR3 is CASSLAGLNTGELFF. CDR3 nucleotide sequence: TGTGCCAGCAGTCTAGCGGGATTGAACACCGGGGAGCTGTTTTTT.

This clonotype was observed a few times. The V and J genes are TRBV27 and TRBJ1-6; TRBD1 matches at 10 bases. Germline values: CDR1 MNHEY, CDR2 SMNVEV (reference sequence). Trimming removed 7 bases from V and 9 bases from J; junction bases left unmatched: 6. CDR3 length equals 14 residues. The CDR3 bases are TGTGCCAGCACCTCCGGGACAGGGGTTTCACCCCTCCACTTT. Protein sequence: CASTSGTGVSPLHF.

V usage is TRBV5-8 and J usage is TRBJ1-5, with D uncertain. CDR1 and CDR2 from the germline V gene are SGHTS and YDEGEE. Trimming left V 2 bases short and J 4 bases short, with 13 bases between. The CDR3 totals 15 residues. CDR3 sequence: CASSFRDRRNQPQHF. The CDR3 nucleotides read TGTGCCAGCAGCTTTCGTGATCGCAGAAATCAGCCCCAGCATTTT.

This clonotype was seen repeatedly, ten times or more. This sequence joins TRBV2 and TRBJ2-7, with D hard to call. CDR3 length: 14 residues. The V gene's germline CDR1 is SNHLY and CDR2 FYNNEI. The V gene lost 1 base and the J gene lost 2 bases, with 9 bases spanning the gap. CDR3 protein: CASSEGRLPYEQYF. CDR3 nucleotides: TGTGCCAGCAGTGAAGGCAGGTTGCCCTACGAGCAGTACTTC.

This clonotype turned up a few times. The CDR3 protein is CASTRTGRVRETQYF. CDR3 bases: TGTGCCAGTACCAGGACAGGGAGGGTCAGGGAGACCCAGTACTTC. The chain joins TRBV19 to TRBJ2-5, with a weak D call TRBD1 (8 bases). The germline V gene encodes CDR1 LNHDA and CDR2 SQIVND (reference sequence). The CDR3 has 15 amino acids. Trimming took 7 bases from V and 5 from J, leaving 20 bases between them.

This clonotype turned up a few times. The chain joins TRBV7-9 to TRBJ2-6, with D possibly being TRBD1 (5 bases). The CDR3 runs 16 residues. The germline gives CDR1 SEHNR, CDR2 FQNEAQ (reference sequence). Trimming pared 4 bases from V and 2 bases from J, leaving 12 bases between. Written as DNA, the CDR3 is TGTGCCAGCAGCTCCGAAGGGGATCCTGGGGCCAACGTCCTGACTTTC. Amino acids: CASSSEGDPGANVLTF.

A note on this clonotype: One base away lies a much larger clone, so this may be a sequencing read error. J is TRBJ1-6 and V is TRBV20-1; 8 positions match TRBD1. Germline assignment: CDR1 DFQATT and CDR2 SNEGSKA (reference sequence). The CDR3 covers 13 residues. CDR3 DNA: TGCAGTGCCCCGGGACAGGATAATCCACCCCTCCACTTT. This gives the protein CSAPGQDNPPLHF.

The chain employs TRBV20-1 and TRBJ1-1, with TRBD1 matching over 11 bases. CDR3 length: 16 amino acids. Per the germline V gene, CDR1 is DFQATT and CDR2 is SNEGSKA (reference sequence). V was pared by 1 base and J by 1 base, with 5 bases of the junction left unmatched. The CDR3 region is CSARARGQGENTEAFF. The CDR3 DNA reads TGCAGTGCTAGAGCTAGGGGACAGGGGGAGAACACTGAAGCTTTCTTT.

V gene TRBV28 combines with J gene TRBJ1-5; 7 nucleotides line up with TRBD1. CDR3 length: 14 amino acids. Per the germline V gene, CDR1 is MDHEN and CDR2 is SYDVKM. After removal of 3 bases from V and 7 bases from J, the junction contained 6 bases not matched to a gene. Written as DNA, the CDR3 is TGTGCCAGCAGTTTGCACAGGGGAAGACAGCCCCAGCATTTT. Translation: CASSLHRGRQPQHF.

This clonotype was seen at least ten times. This chain uses TRBV27 with TRBJ1-2; 8 nucleotides line up with TRBD1. This CDR3 is built from 12 residues. The germline V gene has CDR1 MNHEY and CDR2 SMNVEV (reference sequence). Trimming removed 4 bases from V and 6 bases from J; junction bases left unmatched: 1. The CDR3 nucleotides are TGTGCCAGCAGTTCAGGGGGCCATGGCTACACCTTC. Translating it yields CASSSGGHGYTF.

This clonotype was observed many times. V is TRBV7-2 and J is TRBJ1-1; possible D gene TRBD1, 5 bases. Germline assignment: CDR1 SGHTA and CDR2 FQGNSA. The germline V and J ends were trimmed by 2 bases and 5 bases, with 9 bases remaining between them. The CDR3 consists of 13 residues. The DNA for the CDR3 is TGTGCCAGCAGCTTACAGGGATGGACTGAAGCTTTCTTT. Its protein product is CASSLQGWTEAFF.

This clonotype was counted ten times or more. The rearrangement joins TRBV29-1 to TRBJ2-7; 7 nucleotides align to TRBD1. CDR3 length: 13 amino acids. The V and J ends lost 0 bases and 4 bases, in that order; junction bases with no gene match: 3. In germline, CDR1 is SQVTM, CDR2 ANQGSEA. CDR3 in amino acids: CSVEEGTDYEQYF. The CDR3 DNA reads as TGCAGCGTTGAAGAGGGGACAGATTACGAGCAGTACTTC.

The table lists this clonotype with many counts. The rearrangement joins TRBV28 to TRBJ1-1; D is perhaps TRBD1 (6 bases). V was shortened by 1 base and J by 3 bases, with 12 bases between the two germline ends. This CDR3 comprises 15 residues. Germline V gene data show CDR1 as MDHEN and CDR2 as SYDVKM. CDR3 DNA: TGTGCCAGCAGTTTATACAGGGAGGGGGACACTGAAGCTTTCTTT. Protein product: CASSLYREGDTEAFF.

This clonotype was counted many times. J is TRBJ1-2 and V is TRBV20-1, with a possible D match to TRBD1 (6 bases). CDR1 DFQATT and CDR2 SNEGSKA come from the germline V gene (reference sequence). V shed 3 bases and J shed 7 bases, with 12 bases lying between them. This CDR3 is built from 12 residues. The CDR3 reads CSASWQGTGYTF. The CDR3 bases are TGCAGTGCTAGTTGGCAGGGGACTGGCTACACCTTC.

CDR3 bases: TGCAGCGTCGCCCTCAAATTGACAGGGATGGCTTTCTTT. Protein product: CSVALKLTGMAFF. The chain has TRBV29-1 and TRBJ1-1; TRBD1 agrees at 7 bases. Germline CDR1 is SQVTM and CDR2 is ANQGSEA. The V segment lost 6 bases and the J segment 11 bases; nucleotides outside the gene matches: 15. This CDR3 spans 13 amino acids.

This clonotype came up many times. One junction end disagrees with the germline gene, perhaps due to a read error. This chain connects TRBV15 to TRBJ2-7; 7 positions agree with TRBD2. The CDR3 runs 15 residues. CDR1 and CDR2 (germline): LNHNV, YYDKDF (reference sequence). The CDR3 sequence is CATSRSTSDSSEQYF. The DNA of the CDR3 is TGTGCCACCAGCAGATCAACTAGCGACTCCTCCGAGCAGTACTTC.

This clonotype has at least ten counts. The V and J genes are TRBV20-1 and TRBJ2-7; D might be TRBD1 (6 bases). The length of the CDR3 is 16 residues. V lost 0 bases, J lost 1 base, and 16 bases lay in between. CDR1 and CDR2 from the germline V gene are DFQATT and SNEGSKA (reference sequence). CDR3 nucleotides: TGCAGTGCTAGAGATCCCTGGACAGAGGGGTCCTACGAGCAGTACTTC. Protein sequence: CSARDPWTEGSYEQYF.